These T cell receptor beta chains were read from a single sample in a study of CD8 T cells in ankylosing spondylitis. TCRdb re-derived calls from the 5' RACE reads in MiXCR, one entry per CDR3 protein. The data contain a few hundred thousand distinct CDR3 sequences, more than 20% of them singletons. Sequenced input: blood, either unsorted or a sorted T cell fraction (not recorded which). The receptors shown here come from a male donor with ankylosing spondylitis. Each CDR3 is given with its conserved first and last residue. D genes are given only for firm matches. The size of a clone is reported for some rows only, either as once, few or many, or as a class for expanded clones.

few	TRBV7-7	TRBJ1-1	.	CASSFRANTEAFF	TGTGCCAGCAGCTTCAGGGCGAACACTGAAGCTTTCTTT
many	TRBV10-2	TRBJ2-1	TRBD2	CASISSGRSGEQFF	TGCGCCAGCATCTCTAGCGGGAGGAGTGGTGAGCAGTTCTTC
.	TRBV6-1	TRBJ2-1	.	CASSEYDVRDYNEQFF	TGTGCCAGCAGTGAATATGATGTGCGGGATTACAATGAGCAGTTCTTC
.	TRBV20-1	TRBJ2-5	TRBD1	CSARLDREDQETQYF	TGCAGTGCTAGGCTGGACAGGGAGGACCAAGAGACCCAGTACTTC
few	TRBV20-1	TRBJ2-2	TRBD2	CSARDDGRDITGELFF	TGCAGTGCTAGAGATGACGGGAGGGATATTACCGGGGAGCTGTTTTTT
.	TRBV18	TRBJ1-3	.	CASSPDLRIGNTIYF	TGTGCCAGCTCACCCGACCTAAGGATTGGAAACACCATATATTTT
.	TRBV28	TRBJ2-7	.	CAARRPLTGSYEQYF	TGTGCCGCCAGGAGGCCCCTTACGGGCTCCTACGAGCAGTACTTC
.	TRBV5-1	TRBJ2-7	TRBD1	CASSPPGQGTHEQYF	TGCGCCAGCAGCCCCCCGGGACAGGGAACCCACGAGCAGTACTTC
.	TRBV11-2	TRBJ2-4	.	CASSLDNTGQIRNIQYF	TGTGCCAGCAGCTTAGATAATACAGGGCAGATTCGGAACATTCAGTACTTC
.	TRBV20-1	TRBJ2-5	TRBD2	CSAGPGLAGIQETQYF	TGCAGTGCTGGTCCGGGACTAGCGGGCATTCAAGAGACCCAGTACTTC
many	TRBV4-2	TRBJ2-1	TRBD1	CASSRTGHGGEQFF	TGTGCCAGCAGCCGGACAGGGCACGGCGGTGAGCAGTTCTTC
.	TRBV20-1	TRBJ1-4	TRBD1	CSAPGQGEKLFF	TGCAGTGCCCCGGGACAGGGGGAAAAACTGTTTTTT
few	TRBV3-1	TRBJ2-5	.	CASSQDPWGLQETQYF	TGTGCCAGCAGCCAAGATCCTTGGGGCCTCCAAGAGACCCAGTACTTC
.	TRBV7-3	TRBJ1-1	.	CASSAQGPTEAFF	TGTGCCAGCAGCGCGCAGGGTCCCACTGAAGCTTTCTTT
few	TRBV3-1	TRBJ2-5	TRBD2	CASSQGPGLGEETQYF	TGTGCCAGCAGCCAGGGCCCGGGACTAGGGGAAGAGACCCAGTACTTC
many	TRBV7-8	TRBJ2-2	.	CASISTVTPGELFF	TGTGCCAGCATCTCTACTGTGACGCCCGGGGAGCTGTTTTTT
.	TRBV20-1	TRBJ2-3	TRBD1	CSAIRDRGIGASTDTQYF	TGCAGTGCTATCCGGGACAGGGGGATAGGAGCTAGCACAGATACGCAGTATTTT
.	TRBV2	TRBJ2-1	.	CASSIRGYNEQFF	TGTGCCAGCAGTATCCGGGGCTACAATGAGCAGTTCTTC
few	TRBV24-1	TRBJ2-1	.	CATSDQFSNEQFF	TGTGCCACCAGTGACCAATTTAGCAATGAGCAGTTCTTC
.	TRBV20-1	TRBJ2-7	.	CSARVPGYEQYF	TGCAGTGCTAGAGTGCCGGGGTACGAGCAGTACTTC
few	TRBV20-1	TRBJ2-3	.	CSASVGITDTQYF	TGCAGTGCTAGCGTTGGGATCACAGATACGCAGTATTTT
few	TRBV19	TRBJ1-3	TRBD1	CASSMNRGQNTIYF	TGTGCCAGTAGTATGAACAGGGGCCAAAACACCATATATTTT
few	TRBV3-1	TRBJ1-1	.	CARAAGGTEAFF	TGTGCCAGGGCGGCGGGGGGCACTGAAGCTTTCTTT
.	TRBV4-1	TRBJ2-5	TRBD2	CASSQDWASGTETQYF	TGCGCCAGCAGCCAAGATTGGGCTAGCGGGACGGAGACCCAGTACTTC
.	TRBV28	TRBJ2-7	.	CASSLETWVQYF	TGTGCCAGCAGCCTGGAGACCTGGGTGCAGTACTTC
few	TRBV24-1	TRBJ2-1	TRBD2	CATSDRTSGRGNEQFF	TGTGCCACCAGTGATCGGACTAGCGGGAGGGGCAATGAGCAGTTCTTC
few	TRBV5-5	TRBJ2-2	.	CASSQEHTGELFF	TGTGCCAGCAGTCAAGAACACACCGGGGAGCTGTTTTTT
.	TRBV2	TRBJ1-1	.	CASSDEGEAFF	TGTGCCAGCAGTGACGAGGGTGAAGCTTTCTTT
few	TRBV14	TRBJ2-2	.	CASSQLSGTNTGELFF	TGTGCCAGCAGCCAGCTTAGCGGAACGAACACCGGGGAGCTGTTTTTT
.	TRBV19	TRBJ2-7	.	CATQLGGGSYEQYF	TGTGCCACCCAACTAGGGGGAGGCTCCTACGAGCAGTACTTC
few	TRBV4-1	TRBJ2-7	.	CASSQIHFTRAIFLQQYF	TGCGCCAGCAGCCAGATTCATTTCACCCGGGCTATATTTCTTCAGCAGTACTTC
few	TRBV6-4	TRBJ2-1	.	CASSDSANDEQFF	TGTGCCAGCAGTGACTCGGCGAACGATGAGCAGTTCTTC
.	TRBV28	TRBJ2-7	.	CASSLPIPNSHEQYF	TGTGCCAGCAGTTTACCTATCCCCAATTCCCACGAGCAGTACTTC
few	TRBV20-1	TRBJ2-3	TRBD2	CSASRLATDTQYF	TGCAGTGCCAGCCGACTAGCTACAGATACGCAGTATTTT
few	TRBV5-5	TRBJ2-7	TRBD1	CASSLSGTGPLDEQYF	TGTGCCAGCAGCCTAAGTGGGACAGGGCCTTTGGACGAGCAGTACTTC
few	TRBV10-3	TRBJ2-5	.	CAISTTETQYF	TGTGCCATCAGTACGACGGAGACCCAGTACTTC
.	TRBV5-1	TRBJ2-1	TRBD1	CASTTGGGTYNEQFF	TGCGCCAGCACCACAGGGGGTGGGACCTACAATGAGCAGTTCTTC